This T cell receptor beta chain was observed in a study of shared clonotypes between healthy human individuals. About the study: The study used three CD4 naive, three CD4 memory, two CD8 naive and one CD8 memory plate per donor.

Points on this clone: Its antigen is currently unknown.

Study conclusions and caveats: Blood was the sole source, and tissue repertoires probably differ. The genetic and exposure-history diversity represented was limited by few donors.

The run depth of the assay was deep. Clones were sequenced by immunoSEQ multiplex PCR, and TCRdb holds only the in-frame ones, with some missing. The data contain around 2.1 million clones, 90% to 97% of them singletons. The CDR3 sequence is 16 residues long. The clonotype comes from a man aged 18 to 29 in good health. V gene TRBV21-1 combines with J gene TRBJ1-2; the D call of TRBD1 is as the table states it, not checked on the DNA. TRBV21-1 is classified as a pseudogene. The sample taken for sequencing was naive CD4+ T cells sorted from blood. The subset: CD45RA+ positively selected. DNA of the CDR3: TGTGCCAGCACCACCCTCCGGGACAGGTCATTGTATGGCTACACCTTC. Translated, it gives CASTTLRDRSLYGYTF.